This passage covers 13 T cell receptor beta chains from one sample sequenced in a study of memory CD4+ T cells and cytomegalovirus serostatus. The sort gate was single viable CD3+CD4+CD8-CD45RO+ cells for memory CD4+ T cells. Assay used: immunoSEQ multiplex PCR; TCRdb lists only in-frame clones, some missing. The table includes about 41,000 clones, about 85% detected once. What was sequenced was memory CD4+ T cells from blood. Receptors were obtained from an adult in good health and CMV-seronegative.

V usage is TRBV20-1 and J usage is TRBJ2-3; no clear D. V lost 6 bases and J 5 bases, leaving 9 bases between the germline ends. Germline-derived CDR1 and CDR2 are DFQATT and SNEGSKA (reference sequence). This CDR3 spans 11 amino acids. In DNA form, the CDR3 reads TGCAGTGCCACGCCCCGAGATACGCAGTATTTT. Its translation: CSATPRDTQYF.

The chain couples TRBV19 to TRBJ2-2, with 9 bases lining up with TRBD2. With V trimmed by 5 bases and J by 3 bases, 10 bases remained unmatched. The CDR3 spans 17 residues. Looked up from germline, CDR1 is LNHDA and CDR2 is SQIVND (reference sequence). The CDR3 is CASSPNRIAGDTGELFF. As DNA, the CDR3 is TGTGCCAGTAGTCCCAATAGGATAGCGGGGGACACCGGGGAGCTGTTTTTT.

The V gene is TRBV7-3, the J gene TRBJ1-1; possible D gene TRBD1, 5 bases. The CDR3 totals 12 residues. V dropped 5 bases and J dropped 6 bases, with 10 bases sitting between them. The germline gives CDR1 SGHTA, CDR2 FQGTGA. DNA of the CDR3: TGTGCCAGCAGCCCCGGGGGGGCTGAAGCTTTCTTT. It yields the protein CASSPGGAEAFF.

In DNA form, the CDR3 reads TGCGCCAGCAGCCAAGCGGGGGGAAACACCGGGGAGCTGTTTTTT. Encoded protein: CASSQAGGNTGELFF. This chain connects TRBV4-1 to TRBJ2-2; TRBD2 matches 7 bases. The germline CDR1 and CDR2 sequences are MGHRA and YSYEKL. There are 15 residues in the CDR3. The V and J ends lost 1 base and 2 bases, in that order; junction bases with no gene match: 1.

This clone was seen once. V is TRBV19 and J is TRBJ1-4, with D possibly TRBD1 on 6 matching bases. The CDR3 loop spans 13 amino acids. V dropped 5 bases and J dropped 8 bases, with 12 bases sitting between them. Per the germline V gene, CDR1 is LNHDA and CDR2 is SQIVND (reference sequence). This chain's CDR3 is CASSANRDEKLFF. In DNA form, the CDR3 reads TGTGCCAGTAGTGCAAACAGGGACGAAAAACTGTTTTTT.

This clone was seen a single time. The chain recombines TRBV2 with TRBJ1-4, with 8 positions matching TRBD1. Germline values: CDR1 SNHLY, CDR2 FYNNEI. CDR3 length: 15 residues. V lost 5 bases and J lost 6; bases outside the gene matches: 8. In DNA, the CDR3 is TGTGCCAGCAGTAGACCGGGACAGGCGCATGAAAAACTGTTTTTT. Residues: CASSRPGQAHEKLFF.

This clone was observed a few times. The chain combines TRBV7-9 with TRBJ1-1; no clear D gene. The CDR3 sequence is 13 residues long. Germline V CDR1 and CDR2: SEHNR, FQNEAQ (reference sequence). Trimming shortened V by 4 bases and J by 0 bases, and 6 bases separated the two germline ends. CDR3 protein: CASSSRMNTEAFF. CDR3 coding DNA: TGTGCCAGCAGCTCTCGTATGAACACTGAAGCTTTCTTT. The variable domain in full, with the rest retrieved from reference TRBV7-9 and TRBJ1-1, is DTGVSQNPRHKITKRGQNVTFRCDPISEHNRLYWYRQTLGQGPEFLTYFQNEAQLEKSRLLSDRFSAERPKGSFSTLEIQRTEQGDSAMYLCASSSRMNTEAFFGQGTRLTVV.

The chain employs TRBV6-1 and TRBJ2-2; D gene ambiguous. The V gene's germline CDR1 is MNHNS and CDR2 SASEGT. V lost 5 bases to trimming and J lost 7 bases, with 11 bases between them. CDR3 length equals 13 residues. The CDR3 loop reads CASSLELVGELFF. DNA for the CDR3: TGTGCCAGCAGTCTAGAATTAGTCGGGGAGCTGTTTTTT.

The chain combines TRBV7-8 with TRBJ1-2, with D uncertain. CDR1 and CDR2 from the germline V gene are SGHVS and FQNEAQ. CDR3 length: 13 residues. Trimming removed 5 bases at V and 4 bases at J, with 11 bases between. CDR3 protein: CASSPGVVYGYTF. As DNA, the CDR3 is TGTGCCAGCAGCCCCGGGGTTGTCTATGGCTACACCTTC.

The rearrangement links TRBV6-4 to TRBJ2-3; D not certain. The CDR3 length is 11 residues. Germline V gene sequence: CDR1 MRHNA, CDR2 SNTAGT. V was pared by 8 bases and J by 4 bases, with 7 bases between. Here the CDR3 DNA reads TGTGCCAGCTTCAGGCCAGATACGCAGTATTTT. As protein: CASFRPDTQYF.

This chain links TRBV5-5 with TRBJ1-5; 8 bases line up with TRBD1. Losses at the gene ends were 0 bases for V and 5 bases for J; bases not matched to a gene: 7. This CDR3 contains 16 residues. From germline, CDR1 is SGHKS and CDR2 YYEKEE (reference sequence). The CDR3 loop reads CASSLAGTGVYQPQHF. For the CDR3, the DNA is TGTGCCAGCAGCTTGGCCGGGACAGGAGTCTATCAGCCCCAGCATTTT.

This clone appeared a few times. The chain combines TRBV7-3 with TRBJ1-1; D is unclear. The CDR3 has 13 residues. Germline-derived CDR1 and CDR2 are SGHTA and FQGTGA. V was cut by 5 bases and J by 0 bases, with 7 bases left in between. DNA for the CDR3: TGTGCCAGCAGCAATCAGTTGAACACTGAAGCTTTCTTT. This encodes CASSNQLNTEAFF.

The V and J genes are TRBV18 and TRBJ2-6; 9 bases agree with TRBD1. This CDR3 comprises 17 residues. Germline loops: CDR1 KGHSH, CDR2 LQKENI. V shed 6 bases, J shed 4 bases, and the junction held 10 bases outside the gene matches. The DNA of the CDR3 is TGTGCCAGCTCCCCCGGGACAGGGTTATCCGGGGCCAACGTCCTGACTTTC. Protein product: CASSPGTGLSGANVLTF.